Presented here are 4 T cell receptor beta chains from one specimen sequenced in a study of blood T cell repertoires in COVID-19. Libraries were prepared by immunoSEQ multiplex PCR; TCRdb keeps only in-frame clonotypes and omits some of them. The table includes 26,000 or so clones, around nine tenths detected once. Sequences were obtained from peripheral blood. These receptors originate from a human donor with active COVID-19. The donor label of this sample is uncertain.

This clone is labeled as hyperexpanded (1% or more). The chain combines TRBV6-5 with TRBJ1-6; D is perhaps TRBD1 (6 bases). This CDR3 is built from 15 residues. CDR1 and CDR2 (germline): MNHEY, SVGAGI. V gave up 6 bases and J gave up 5 bases, with 14 bases separating them. CDR3: CASSLRDTHNSPLHF. The CDR3 coding sequence is TGTGCCAGCAGCCTACGGGACACCCATAATTCACCCCTCCACTTT.

V is TRBV5-1 and J is TRBJ2-7; 9 bases line up with TRBD1. V shed 3 bases and J 2 bases; nucleotides not matched to a gene: 3. Per germline, CDR1 SGHRS and CDR2 YFSETQ. The CDR3 length is 14 residues. The CDR3 bases are TGCGCCAGCAGCTCAGACAGGGGGGCCTACGAGCAGTACTTC. The encoded protein is CASSSDRGAYEQYF.

This clone was found once. The V gene is TRBV28, the J gene TRBJ2-7, with 12 bases lining up with TRBD2. The germline V gene encodes CDR1 MDHEN and CDR2 SYDVKM. The V and J ends lost 6 bases and 7 bases, in that order; junction bases with no gene match: 13. The CDR3 consists of 16 residues. CDR3 sequence reads: CASSSPGLAGLFEQYF. The CDR3 bases are TGTGCCAGCAGCTCCCCGGGACTAGCGGGCCTCTTTGAGCAGTACTTC. The full variable domain, in which reference TRBV28 and TRBJ2-7 provide the parts outside the CDR3, is DVKVTQSSRYLVKRTGEKVFLECVQDMDHENMFWYRQDPGLGLRLIYFSYDVKMKEKGDIPEGYSVSREKKERFSLILESASTNQTSMYLCASSSPGLAGLFEQYFGPGTRLTVT.

V and J are TRBV7-2 and TRBJ2-7; TRBD2 agrees at 7 bases. Germline V gene data show CDR1 as SGHTA and CDR2 as FQGNSA. The CDR3 sequence is 15 residues long. The V gene end was trimmed by 3 bases and the J gene end by 3 bases; junction bases not matched to a gene: 8. CDR3 DNA sequence: TGTGCCAGCAGCTTCATTTCGGGGGAGGGCTACGAGCAGTACTTC. Translation: CASSFISGEGYEQYF. The full variable domain, its missing parts supplied by reference TRBV7-2 and TRBJ2-7, is GAGVSQSPSNKVTEKGKDVELRCDPISGHTALYWYRQSLGQGLEFLIYFQGNSAPDKSGLPSDRFSAERTGGSVSTLTIQRTQQEDSAVYLCASSFISGEGYEQYFGPGTRLTVT.